This TCR beta chain was observed in a study of blood T cell repertoires in COVID-19. About the research overall: Sample material is recorded as cDNA or gDNA derived from T cells, B-cell-depleted T cells, or PBMCs.

Clones were sequenced by immunoSEQ multiplex PCR, and TCRdb holds only the in-frame ones, with some missing. The data contain approximately 97,000 clones, approximately 92% of them singletons. CDR3 length equals 16 residues. In germline, CDR1 is LNHDA, CDR2 SQIVND (reference sequence). The V gene end was trimmed by 7 bases and the J gene end by 13 bases; junction bases not matched to a gene: 19. The chain carries TRBV19 and TRBJ1-6; 7 bases agree with TRBD1. The sequenced material came from peripheral blood. The origin of this receptor is a woman aged 45-60 years with COVID-19, enrolled during active disease. The CDR3 loop is CASKKQGPRVDWPLHF. The CDR3 DNA is TGTGCCAGTAAGAAACAGGGGCCACGGGTTGATTGGCCCCTCCACTTT.